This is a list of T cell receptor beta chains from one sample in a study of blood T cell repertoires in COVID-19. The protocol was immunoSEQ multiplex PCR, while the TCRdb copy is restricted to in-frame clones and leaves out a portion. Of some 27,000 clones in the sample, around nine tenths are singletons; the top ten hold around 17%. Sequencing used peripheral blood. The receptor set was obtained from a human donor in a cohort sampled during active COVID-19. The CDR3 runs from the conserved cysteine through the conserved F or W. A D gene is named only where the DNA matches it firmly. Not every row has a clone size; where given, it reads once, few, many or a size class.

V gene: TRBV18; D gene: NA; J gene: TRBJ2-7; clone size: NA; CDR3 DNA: TGTGCCAGCTCACTTAATCCGGACAGAATCTACGAGCAGTACTTC; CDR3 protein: CASSLNPDRIYEQYF
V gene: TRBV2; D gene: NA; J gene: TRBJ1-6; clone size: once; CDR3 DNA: TGTGCCAGCAGTGAGGGGGGGAGAAATTCACCCCTCCACTTT; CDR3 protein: CASSEGGRNSPLHF
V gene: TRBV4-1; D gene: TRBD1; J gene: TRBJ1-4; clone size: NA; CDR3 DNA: TGCGCCAGCAGATTGAGGGCGAAGCGAGTAGGGGGCTCCCCCGGTGAAAAACTGTTTTTT; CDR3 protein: CASRLRAKRVGGSPGEKLFF
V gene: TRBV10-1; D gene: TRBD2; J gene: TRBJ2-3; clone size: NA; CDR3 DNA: TGCGCCAGCAGTGACCCCGGGCTAGCGGGAGGGCCAGATACGCAGTATTTT; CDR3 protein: CASSDPGLAGGPDTQYF
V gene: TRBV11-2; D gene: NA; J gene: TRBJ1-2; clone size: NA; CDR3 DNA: TGTGCCAGCAGCTTAGGAGATTATGGCTACACCTTC; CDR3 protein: CASSLGDYGYTF
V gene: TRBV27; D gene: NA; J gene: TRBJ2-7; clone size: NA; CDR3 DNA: TGTGCCAGCAGCACCAGGCTCTCCTACGAGCAGTACTTC; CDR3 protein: CASSTRLSYEQYF
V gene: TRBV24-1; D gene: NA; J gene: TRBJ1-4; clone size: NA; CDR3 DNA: TGTGCCACCAGTCTCTCCGGGAATGGCAATGAAAAACTGTTTTTT; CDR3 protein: CATSLSGNGNEKLFF
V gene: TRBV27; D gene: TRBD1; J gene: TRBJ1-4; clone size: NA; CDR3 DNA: TGTGCCAGCAGTTACCAACAGGGGGGCGTGGGTGAAAAACTGTTTTTT; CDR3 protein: CASSYQQGGVGEKLFF
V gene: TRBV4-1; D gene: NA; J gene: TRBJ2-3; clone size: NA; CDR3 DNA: TGCGCCAGCAGCCAAGAGGCGGAAACAGATACGCAGTATTTT; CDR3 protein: CASSQEAETDTQYF
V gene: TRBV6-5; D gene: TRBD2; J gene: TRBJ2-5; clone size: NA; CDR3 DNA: TGTGCCAGCAGCCCGGGGGGGTGGGAGACCCAGTACTTC; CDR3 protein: CASSPGGWETQYF
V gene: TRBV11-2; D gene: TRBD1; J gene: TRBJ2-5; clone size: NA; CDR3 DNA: TGTGCCAGCAGCCAACCAGGGGGACAGGGACGTCAAGAGACCCAGTACTTC; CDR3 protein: CASSQPGGQGRQETQYF
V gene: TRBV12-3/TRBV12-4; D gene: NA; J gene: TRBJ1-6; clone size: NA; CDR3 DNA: TGTGCCAGCAGCCTTCGACTGGATTCACCCCTCCACTTT; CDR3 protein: CASSLRLDSPLHF
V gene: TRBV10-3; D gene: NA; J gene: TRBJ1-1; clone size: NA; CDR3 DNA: TGTGCCATCAGTGAGGGCAGGGGGAACACTGAAGCTTTCTTT; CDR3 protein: CAISEGRGNTEAFF
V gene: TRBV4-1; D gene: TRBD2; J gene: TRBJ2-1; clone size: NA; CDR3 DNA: TGCGCCAGCAGCCATTTGACTAGCGGTAACCACAATGAGCAGTTCTTC; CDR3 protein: CASSHLTSGNHNEQFF
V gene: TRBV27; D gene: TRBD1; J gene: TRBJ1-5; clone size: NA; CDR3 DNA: TGTGCCAGCAGTTCCCGGGGACAGGGGGCTGGTCAGCCCCAGCATTTT; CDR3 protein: CASSSRGQGAGQPQHF
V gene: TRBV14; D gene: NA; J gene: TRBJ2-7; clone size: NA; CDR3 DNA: TGTGCCAGCAGCCAAGGAGGAACAGGACCCTACGAGCAGTACTTC; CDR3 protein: CASSQGGTGPYEQYF
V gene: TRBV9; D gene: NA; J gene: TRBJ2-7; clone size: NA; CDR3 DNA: TGTGCCAGCAGCGTAGGCCCAGGCGGGGCCTACGAGCAGTACTTC; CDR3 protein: CASSVGPGGAYEQYF
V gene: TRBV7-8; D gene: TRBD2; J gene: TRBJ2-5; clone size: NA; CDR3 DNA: TGTGCCAGCAGCCGGGGACTAGCGGAGACCCAGTACTTC; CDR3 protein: CASSRGLAETQYF
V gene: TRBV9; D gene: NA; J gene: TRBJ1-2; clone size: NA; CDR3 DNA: TGTGCCAGCAGCGCTACCTCAAGTCAAGGCTACACCTTC; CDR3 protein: CASSATSSQGYTF
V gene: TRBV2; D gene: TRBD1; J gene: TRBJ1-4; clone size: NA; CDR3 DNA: TGTGCCTCAACCGACAGGGGCAGGAGTAATGAAAAACTGTTTTTT; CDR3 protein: CASTDRGRSNEKLFF
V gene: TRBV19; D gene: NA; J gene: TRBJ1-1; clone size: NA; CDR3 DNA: TGTGCCAGTAGTTATAGAGGGAACACTGAAGCTTTCTTT; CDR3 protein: CASSYRGNTEAFF
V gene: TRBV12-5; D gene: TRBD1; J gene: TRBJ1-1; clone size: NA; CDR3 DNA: TGTGCTAGTGGTTTGGGTGGAGGACAGGGCGGGGAAGCTTTCTTT; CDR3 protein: CASGLGGGQGGEAFF
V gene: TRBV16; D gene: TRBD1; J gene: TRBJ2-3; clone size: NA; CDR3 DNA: TGTGCCAGCGGGACAGGGGTTCTCACAGATACGCAGTATTTT; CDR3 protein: CASGTGVLTDTQYF
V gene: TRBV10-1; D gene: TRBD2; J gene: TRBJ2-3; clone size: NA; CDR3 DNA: TGCGCCAGCAGTGAAGAAGGCGGGAGCGTCCCGTATACGCAGTATTTT; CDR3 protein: CASSEEGGSVPYTQYF
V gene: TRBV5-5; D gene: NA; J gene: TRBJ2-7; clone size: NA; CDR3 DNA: TGTGCCAGCAGCTTGGAAAGACTTCGCTACGAGCAGTACTTC; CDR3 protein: CASSLERLRYEQYF
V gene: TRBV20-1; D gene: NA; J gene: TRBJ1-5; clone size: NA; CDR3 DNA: TGCAGTGCTAGTGGCCCGACACGTGGGGGGAATCAGCCCCAGCATTTT; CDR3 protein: CSASGPTRGGNQPQHF
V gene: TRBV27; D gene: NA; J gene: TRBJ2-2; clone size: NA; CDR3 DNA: TGTGCCAGCACCCTAGGAGGGGGCGGATTTTTCTGGGAGCTGTTTTTT; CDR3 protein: CASTLGGGGFFWELFF
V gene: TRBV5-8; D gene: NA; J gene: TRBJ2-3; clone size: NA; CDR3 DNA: TGTGCCAGCAGCTTTGGGCCAGATACGCAGTATTTT; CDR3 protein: CASSFGPDTQYF
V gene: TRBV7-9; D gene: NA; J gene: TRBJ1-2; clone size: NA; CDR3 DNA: TGTGCCAGCAGCTTAGATATAGGGGCAGGCTATGGCTACACCTTC; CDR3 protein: CASSLDIGAGYGYTF
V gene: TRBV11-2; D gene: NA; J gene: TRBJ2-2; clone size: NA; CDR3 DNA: TGTGCCAGCAGCCCATTACGACAGCCGAACACCGGGGAGCTGTTTTTT; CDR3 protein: CASSPLRQPNTGELFF
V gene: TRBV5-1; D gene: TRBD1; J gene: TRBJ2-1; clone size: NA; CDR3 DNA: TGCGCCAGCAGCCTAGTGACAGGGTCAACCGGGTACAATGAGCAGTTCTTC; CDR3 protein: CASSLVTGSTGYNEQFF
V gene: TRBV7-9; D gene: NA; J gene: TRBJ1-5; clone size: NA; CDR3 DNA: TGTGCCAGCAGCTTAGACACGGAGTTTAAGCATTTT; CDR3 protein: CASSLDTEFKHF
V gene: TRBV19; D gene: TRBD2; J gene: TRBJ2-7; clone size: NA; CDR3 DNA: TGTGCCAGTAGTACCCGACTAGCGGGATTCTACGAGCAGTACTTC; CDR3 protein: CASSTRLAGFYEQYF
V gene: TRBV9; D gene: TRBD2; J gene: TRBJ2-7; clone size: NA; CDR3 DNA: TGTGCCAGCAGCCCTAGCGGGCCCCTCCCCTACGAGCAGTACTTC; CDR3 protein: CASSPSGPLPYEQYF
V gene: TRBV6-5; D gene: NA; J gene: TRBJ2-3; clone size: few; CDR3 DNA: TGTGCCTCTTCGCAGGGCCCTACTAGCACAGATACGCAGTATTTT; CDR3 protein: CASSQGPTSTDTQYF
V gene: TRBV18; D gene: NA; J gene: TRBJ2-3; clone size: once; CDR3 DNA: TGTGCCAGCTCACCACCTGTGGCCGGCGGGGATACGCAGTATTTT; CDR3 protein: CASSPPVAGGDTQYF
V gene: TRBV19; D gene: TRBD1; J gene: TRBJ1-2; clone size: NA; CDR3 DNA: TGTGCCAGTAGCCTGACAGGGATGAACTATGGCTACACCTTC; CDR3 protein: CASSLTGMNYGYTF
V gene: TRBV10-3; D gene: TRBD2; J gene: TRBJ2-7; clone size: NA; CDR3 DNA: TGTGCCATCAGTGGACTAGCGGGCCCCACAAGTCCCTACGAGCAGTACTTC; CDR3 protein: CAISGLAGPTSPYEQYF
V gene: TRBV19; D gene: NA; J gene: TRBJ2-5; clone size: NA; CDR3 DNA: TGTGCCACGGGGGAAAACCAAGAGACCCAGTACTTC; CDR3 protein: CATGENQETQYF